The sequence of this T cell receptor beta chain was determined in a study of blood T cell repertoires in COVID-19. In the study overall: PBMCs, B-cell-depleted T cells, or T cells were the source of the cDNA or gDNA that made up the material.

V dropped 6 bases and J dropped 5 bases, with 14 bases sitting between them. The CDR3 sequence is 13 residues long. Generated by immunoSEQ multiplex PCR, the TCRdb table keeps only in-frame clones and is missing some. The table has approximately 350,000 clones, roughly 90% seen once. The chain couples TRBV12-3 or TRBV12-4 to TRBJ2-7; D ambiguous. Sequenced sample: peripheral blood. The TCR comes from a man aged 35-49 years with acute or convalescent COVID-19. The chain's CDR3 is CASSRPPGDEQYF. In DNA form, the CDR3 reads TGTGCCAGCAGCCGCCCCCCGGGTGACGAGCAGTACTTC.